Here is one T cell receptor (beta chain) with its context. What it binds is unknown. This sample is drawn from a study of T cell responses to AZD1222 COVID-19 vaccine. Study findings and constraints: Females made up more of the donors, who were largely white British, and clonal diversity may have come out too low.

Looked up from germline, CDR1 is MDHEN and CDR2 is SYDVKM. The length of the CDR3 is 15 residues. The ends lost 1 base at V and 1 base at J; junction bases unmatched: 4. The table came from immunoSEQ multiplex PCR; TCRdb's copy has only in-frame clones and leaves some out. The table lists under 120,000 clones, 70% to 90% of them singletons. The receptor's source is an adult who received the AZD1222 COVID-19 vaccine. This chain joins TRBV28 and TRBJ2-7; 7 bases match TRBD1. The source material was peripheral blood, sampled 28 days after the second AZD1222 dose. The CDR3 sequence is CASSLSWTGSYEQYF. CDR3 DNA sequence: TGTGCCAGCAGTTTATCGTGGACAGGATCCTACGAGCAGTACTTC.